This T cell receptor beta chain was documented in a study of human T cells and chemical hapten exposure. Study-wide results and limits: In the PT1 data, expanded TCR counts showed a positive correlation with patch test score. Each of the donors had alopecia, so their immune responses may not resemble those of healthy people.

In the original processing: Individual samples carried between roughly 23,224 and 700,000 TCRs, with some 100,000 as the median. Each CDR3 protein gets one entry after TCRdb re-called the RACE reads with MiXCR. TCRdb, not the original authors, processed these V and J calls. The table lists a few hundred thousand distinct CDR3 sequences, 5.5% of them singletons. CDR1 and CDR2 (germline): SGHVS, FQNEAQ. CDR3 length: 15 amino acids. Trimming shortened V by 1 base and J by 2 bases, and 11 bases separated the two germline ends. The sample holds many counts of this clonotype. Its specificity is unknown. Time point denoted: pre-sensitization, week 0. Treatment described: therapeutic diphenylcyclopropenone sensitization with weekly scalp DPC. Blood was drawn before each patch test was applied.

The genes are TRBV7-8 and TRBJ1-2; a weak D match, TRBD1 (5 bases). The sequence was obtained from a woman under 30 with alopecia areata. Some clones in this sample may be carry-over from other donors' samples. This material consisted of whole blood, taken in connection with sensitization to the hapten diphenylcyclopropenone (DPC). CDR3 region: CASSLEAGRNYGYTF. CDR3 bases: TGTGCCAGCAGCTTAGAGGCAGGGAGGAACTATGGCTACACCTTC.